These 2 T cell receptor beta chains were sequenced from one sample in a study of blood T cell repertoires in COVID-19 (dated by TCRdb to about 2020). Preparation of the library involved the immunoSEQ multiplex PCR assay. Drawn from immuneACCESS, this table holds only the in-frame rearrangements with V and J called that TCRdb kept. Clones are partly lost; checked studies trace under half to an unresolved V gene and leave the rest unexplained. This sample lists 52,000 or so clones; roughly 88% were detected once. The ten most abundant clones make up over 2.5% of the sample. The specimen was peripheral blood. The receptor set was obtained from a human donor in a cohort sampled during active COVID-19.

This chain links TRBV5-1 with TRBJ2-5; 15 bases fit TRBD2. There are 17 residues in the CDR3. In germline, CDR1 is SGHRS, CDR2 YFSETQ. After removal of 4 bases from V and 5 bases from J, the junction contained 9 bases not matched to a gene. CDR3 bases: TGCGCCAGCAGCCCGGGACTAGCGGGAGGCCAGGGGGAGACCCAGTACTTC. Translated, it gives CASSPGLAGGQGETQYF.

This chain connects TRBV6-6 to TRBJ2-1; 11 nucleotides align to TRBD2. This CDR3 has 16 residues. The V gene end was trimmed by 6 bases and the J gene end by 6 bases; junction bases not matched to a gene: 10. CDR1 MNHNY and CDR2 SVGAGI come from the germline V gene (reference sequence). The CDR3 loop is CASRPILAGVTNEQFF. The CDR3 DNA is TGTGCCAGCAGGCCTATACTAGCGGGAGTTACCAATGAGCAGTTCTTC.